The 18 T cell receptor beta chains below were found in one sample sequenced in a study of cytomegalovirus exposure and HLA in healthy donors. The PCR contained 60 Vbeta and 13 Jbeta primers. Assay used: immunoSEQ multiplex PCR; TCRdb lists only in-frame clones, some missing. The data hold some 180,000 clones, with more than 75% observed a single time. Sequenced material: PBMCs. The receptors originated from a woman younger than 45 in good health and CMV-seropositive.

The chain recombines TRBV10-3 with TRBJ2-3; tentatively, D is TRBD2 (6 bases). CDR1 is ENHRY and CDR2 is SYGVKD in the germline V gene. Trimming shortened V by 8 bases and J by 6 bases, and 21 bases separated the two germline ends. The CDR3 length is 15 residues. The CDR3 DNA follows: TGTGCCATCTCGGAGGCTCTAGCGAACGATGATACGCAGTATTTT. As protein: CAISEALANDDTQYF.

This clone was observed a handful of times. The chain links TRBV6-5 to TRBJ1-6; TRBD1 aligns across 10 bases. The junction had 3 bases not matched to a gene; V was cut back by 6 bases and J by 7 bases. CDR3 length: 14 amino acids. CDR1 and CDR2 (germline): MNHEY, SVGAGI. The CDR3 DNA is TGTGCCAGCAGAGGGACAGGGGTAAATTCACCCCTCCACTTT. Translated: CASRGTGVNSPLHF.

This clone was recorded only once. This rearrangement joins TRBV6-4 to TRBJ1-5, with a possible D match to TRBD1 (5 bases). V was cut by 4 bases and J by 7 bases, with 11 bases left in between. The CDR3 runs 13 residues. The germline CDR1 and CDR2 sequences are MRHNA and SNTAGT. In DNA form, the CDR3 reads TGTGCCAGCAGTGTCGACAGCGCGCAGCCCCAGCATTTT. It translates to CASSVDSAQPQHF.

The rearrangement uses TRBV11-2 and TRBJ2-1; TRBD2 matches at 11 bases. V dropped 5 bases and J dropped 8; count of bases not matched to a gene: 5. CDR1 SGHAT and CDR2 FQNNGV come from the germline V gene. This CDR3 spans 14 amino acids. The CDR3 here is CASSHGTSGYEQFF. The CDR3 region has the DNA TGTGCCAGCAGCCACGGGACTAGCGGCTATGAGCAGTTCTTC.

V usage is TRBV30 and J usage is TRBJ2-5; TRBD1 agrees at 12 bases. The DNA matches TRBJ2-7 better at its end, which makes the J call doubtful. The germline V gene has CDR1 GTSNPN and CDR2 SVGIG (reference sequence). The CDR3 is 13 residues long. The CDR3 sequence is CAWSGDRGHEQYF. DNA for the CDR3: TGTGCCTGGAGTGGGGACAGGGGGCACGAGCAGTACTTC.

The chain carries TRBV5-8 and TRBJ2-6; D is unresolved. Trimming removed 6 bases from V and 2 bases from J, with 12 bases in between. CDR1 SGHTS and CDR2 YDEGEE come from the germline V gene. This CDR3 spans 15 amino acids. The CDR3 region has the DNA TGTGCCAGCAAACTACACGGTACTGGGGCCAACGTCCTGACTTTC. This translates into CASKLHGTGANVLTF.

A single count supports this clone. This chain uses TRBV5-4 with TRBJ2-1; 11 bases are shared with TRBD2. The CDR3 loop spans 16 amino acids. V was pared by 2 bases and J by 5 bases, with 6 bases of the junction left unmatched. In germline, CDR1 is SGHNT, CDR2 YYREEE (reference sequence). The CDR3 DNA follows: TGTGCCAGCAGCTTAGTAGCGGGGGGGCGACACAATGAGCAGTTCTTC. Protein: CASSLVAGGRHNEQFF.

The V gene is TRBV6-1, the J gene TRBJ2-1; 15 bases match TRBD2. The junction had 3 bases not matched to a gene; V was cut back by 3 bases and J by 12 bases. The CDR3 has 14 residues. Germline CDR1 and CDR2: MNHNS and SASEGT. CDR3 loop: CASSEGLAGGGQFF. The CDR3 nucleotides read TGTGCCAGCAGTGAGGGACTAGCGGGGGGTGGGCAGTTCTTC.

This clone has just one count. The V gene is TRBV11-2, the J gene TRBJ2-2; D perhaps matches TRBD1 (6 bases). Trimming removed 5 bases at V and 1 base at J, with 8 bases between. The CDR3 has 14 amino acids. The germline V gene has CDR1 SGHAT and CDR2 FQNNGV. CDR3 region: CASSEDRNTGELFF. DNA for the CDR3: TGTGCCAGCAGCGAGGACAGGAACACCGGGGAGCTGTTTTTT. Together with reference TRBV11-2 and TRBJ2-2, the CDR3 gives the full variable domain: EAGVAQSPRYKIIEKRQSVAFWCNPISGHATLYWYQQILGQGPKLLIQFQNNGVVDDSQLPKDRFSAERLKGVDSTLKIQPAKLEDSAVYLCASSEDRNTGELFFGEGSRLTVL.

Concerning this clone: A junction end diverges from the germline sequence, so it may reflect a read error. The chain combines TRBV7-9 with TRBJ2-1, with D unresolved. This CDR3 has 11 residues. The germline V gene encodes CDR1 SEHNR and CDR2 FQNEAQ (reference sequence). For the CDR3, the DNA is TGTTCCAGCAGCTTCTATGATGAGCAGTTCTTC. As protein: CSSSFYDEQFF.

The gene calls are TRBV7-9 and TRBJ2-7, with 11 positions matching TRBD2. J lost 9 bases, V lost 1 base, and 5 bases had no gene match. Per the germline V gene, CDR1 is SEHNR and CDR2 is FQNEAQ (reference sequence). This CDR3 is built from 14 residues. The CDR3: CASSLGLAGGGQYF. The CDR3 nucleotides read TGTGCCAGCAGCTTAGGCCTAGCGGGAGGAGGGCAGTACTTC.

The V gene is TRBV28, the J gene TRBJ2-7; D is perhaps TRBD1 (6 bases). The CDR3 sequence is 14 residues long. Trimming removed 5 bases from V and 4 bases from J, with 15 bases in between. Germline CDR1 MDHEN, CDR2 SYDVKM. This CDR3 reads CASSLRQAPYEQYF. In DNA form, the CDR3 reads TGTGCCAGCAGTCTCCGACAGGCCCCGTACGAGCAGTACTTC.

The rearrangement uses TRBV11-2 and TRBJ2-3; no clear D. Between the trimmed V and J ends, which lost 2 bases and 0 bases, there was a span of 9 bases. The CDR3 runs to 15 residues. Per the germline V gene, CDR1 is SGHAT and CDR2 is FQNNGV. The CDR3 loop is CASSLSQTSTDTQYF. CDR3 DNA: TGTGCCAGCAGCTTAAGCCAGACTAGCACAGATACGCAGTATTTT. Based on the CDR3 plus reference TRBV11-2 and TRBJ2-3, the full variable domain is EAGVAQSPRYKIIEKRQSVAFWCNPISGHATLYWYQQILGQGPKLLIQFQNNGVVDDSQLPKDRFSAERLKGVDSTLKIQPAKLEDSAVYLCASSLSQTSTDTQYFGPGTRLTVL.

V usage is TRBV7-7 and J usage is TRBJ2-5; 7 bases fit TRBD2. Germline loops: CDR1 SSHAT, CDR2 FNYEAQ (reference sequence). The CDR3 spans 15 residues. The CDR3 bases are TGTGCTAGCGGCACCGGGGGGACTAACCAAGAGACCCAGTACTTC. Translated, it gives CASGTGGTNQETQYF.

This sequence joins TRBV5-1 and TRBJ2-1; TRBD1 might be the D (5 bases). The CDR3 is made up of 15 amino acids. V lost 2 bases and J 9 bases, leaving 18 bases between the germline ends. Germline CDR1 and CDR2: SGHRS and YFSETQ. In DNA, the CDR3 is TGCGCCAGCAGCTTCAGACAGCTGGGTGTGAGTGAGCAGTTCTTC. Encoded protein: CASSFRQLGVSEQFF. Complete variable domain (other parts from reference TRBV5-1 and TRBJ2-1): KAGVTQTPRYLIKTRGQQVTLSCSPISGHRSVSWYQQTPGQGLQFLFEYFSETQRNKGNFPGRFSGRQFSNSRSEMNVSTLELGDSALYLCASSFRQLGVSEQFFGPGTRLTVL.

CDR3 in DNA: TGCGCCAGCAGCTTGGCCTCGAACACCGGGGAGCTGTTTTTT. Amino acid sequence: CASSLASNTGELFF. This sequence joins TRBV5-1 and TRBJ2-2; D gene unclear. CDR1 is SGHRS and CDR2 is YFSETQ in the germline V gene. Trimming pared 0 bases from V and 0 bases from J, leaving 3 bases between. The CDR3 consists of 14 residues.

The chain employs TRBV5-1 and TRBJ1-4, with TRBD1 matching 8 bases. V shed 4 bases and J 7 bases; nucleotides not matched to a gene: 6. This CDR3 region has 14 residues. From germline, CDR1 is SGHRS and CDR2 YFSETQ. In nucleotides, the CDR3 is TGCGCCAGCAGCCCCAGGACAGGGATTGAAAAACTGTTTTTT. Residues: CASSPRTGIEKLFF.

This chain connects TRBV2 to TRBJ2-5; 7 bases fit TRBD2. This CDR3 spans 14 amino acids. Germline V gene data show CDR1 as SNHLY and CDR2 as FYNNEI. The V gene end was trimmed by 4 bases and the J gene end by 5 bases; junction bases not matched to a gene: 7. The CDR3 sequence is CASSGTVGGETQYF. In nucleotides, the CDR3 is TGTGCCAGCAGTGGAACGGTGGGGGGGGAGACCCAGTACTTC.